The 8 T cell receptor beta chains below come from one sample, sequenced in a study of T cell responses to AZD1222 COVID-19 vaccine. Here immunoSEQ multiplex PCR was the method, and the copy in TCRdb shows in-frame clones only, minus some. The data show about 60,000 clones, about 88% seen once. Sequenced material: peripheral blood, taken 28 days after the second AZD1222 dose. All receptors come from an adult who received the AZD1222 COVID-19 vaccine.

This clone came up once. The chain couples TRBV7-2 to TRBJ1-4, with TRBD1 as a possible D gene (5 bases). Trimming removed 2 bases at V and 4 bases at J, with 8 bases between. The germline V gene has CDR1 SGHTA and CDR2 FQGNSA. The CDR3 consists of 14 residues. Here the CDR3 reads CASSLQGINEKLFF. The CDR3 region has the DNA TGTGCCAGCAGCTTACAGGGTATTAATGAAAAACTGTTTTTT. The complete variable domain, with remaining parts taken from reference TRBV7-2 and TRBJ1-4, reads GAGVSQSPSNKVTEKGKDVELRCDPISGHTALYWYRQSLGQGLEFLIYFQGNSAPDKSGLPSDRFSAERTGGSVSTLTIQRTQQEDSAVYLCASSLQGINEKLFFGSGTQLSVL.

As for this clone: Mismatch with germline at one junction end may stem from a read error. This chain joins TRBV7-7 and TRBJ1-1; D not certain. This CDR3 is built from 13 residues. The germline CDR1 and CDR2 sequences are SSHAT and FNYEAQ (reference sequence). DNA for the CDR3: TGTGCTAGCAGCGTGAGCCTGAACACTGAAGCTTTCTTT. The encoded protein is CASSVSLNTEAFF.

This clone has a handful of counts. The chain carries TRBV5-4 and TRBJ2-3; TRBD2 matches 9 bases. The CDR3 is 15 residues long. The junction had 4 bases not matched to a gene; V was cut back by 4 bases and J by 1 base. Germline-derived CDR1 and CDR2 are SGHNT and YYREEE (reference sequence). Written as DNA, the CDR3 is TGTGCCAGCAGCCTCAGACTAGCGGGCACAGATACGCAGTATTTT. Protein: CASSLRLAGTDTQYF.

The gene calls are TRBV5-1 and TRBJ2-7; 8 bases align to TRBD2. CDR1 is SGHRS and CDR2 is YFSETQ in the germline V gene. This CDR3 has 14 residues. Unmatched junction bases numbered 7, after V lost 3 bases and J lost 5 bases. The DNA for the CDR3 is TGCGCCAGCAGCTCCGGGACTAGGGAAGACGAGCAGTACTTC. Translating gives CASSSGTREDEQYF.

This chain links TRBV6-5 with TRBJ2-1, with 9 bases fitting TRBD1. Germline values: CDR1 MNHEY, CDR2 SVGAGI. With V trimmed by 6 bases and J by 3 bases, 6 bases remained unmatched. The CDR3 is made up of 15 amino acids. Here the CDR3 DNA reads TGTGCCAGCAGGGCTAGGACAGGGGACTACAATGAGCAGTTCTTC. The encoded protein is CASRARTGDYNEQFF.

V is TRBV24-1 and J is TRBJ2-5; the D call may be TRBD1 or TRBD2 (5 bases each). Trimming pared 9 bases from V and 5 bases from J, leaving 18 bases between. The CDR3 totals 14 residues. CDR1 is KGHDR and CDR2 is SFDVKD in the germline V gene. The CDR3 DNA is TGTGCCACCGGAGGCAGGGACGGAAGGGAGACCCAGTACTTC. Its translation: CATGGRDGRETQYF.

The chain links TRBV11-1 to TRBJ2-1; 8 nucleotides match TRBD2. Trimming removed 6 bases from V and 1 base from J; junction bases left unmatched: 8. Looked up from germline, CDR1 is SGHAT and CDR2 is FQDESV (reference sequence). This CDR3 is 16 amino acids long. The CDR3 loop is CASRDRGGRSYNEQFF. CDR3 bases: TGTGCCAGCAGGGACCGGGGGGGCCGTTCCTACAATGAGCAGTTCTTC.

V gene TRBV7-2 combines with J gene TRBJ1-1; D is uncertain. The CDR3 covers 15 residues. V lost 1 base and J 2 bases, leaving 11 bases between the germline ends. CDR1 and CDR2 from the germline V gene are SGHTA and FQGNSA. CDR3 DNA: TGTGCCAGCAGCTTAGGAGGGTACAGCAACACTGAAGCTTTCTTT. As protein: CASSLGGYSNTEAFF.